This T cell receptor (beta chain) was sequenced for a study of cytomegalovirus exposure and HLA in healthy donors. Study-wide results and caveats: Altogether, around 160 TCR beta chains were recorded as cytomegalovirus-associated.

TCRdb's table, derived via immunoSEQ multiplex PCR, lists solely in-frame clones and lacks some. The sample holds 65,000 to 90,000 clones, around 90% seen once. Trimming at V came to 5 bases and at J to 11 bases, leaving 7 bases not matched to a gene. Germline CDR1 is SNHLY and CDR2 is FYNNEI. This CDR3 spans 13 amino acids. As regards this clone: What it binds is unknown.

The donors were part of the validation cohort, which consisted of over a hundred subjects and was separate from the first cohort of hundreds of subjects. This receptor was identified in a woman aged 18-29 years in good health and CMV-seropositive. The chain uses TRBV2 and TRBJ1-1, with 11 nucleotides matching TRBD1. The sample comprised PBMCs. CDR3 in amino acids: CASSLPGQGEAFF. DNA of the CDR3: TGTGCCAGCAGTCTTCCGGGACAGGGGGAGGCTTTCTTT. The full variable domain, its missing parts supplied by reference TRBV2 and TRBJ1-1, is EPEVTQTPSHQVTQMGQEVILRCVPISNHLYFYWYRQILGQKVEFLVSFYNNEISEKSEIFDDQFSVERPDGSNFTLKIRSTKLEDSAMYFCASSLPGQGEAFFGQGTRLTVV.